These T cell receptor beta chains were read from a single sample in a study of blood T cell repertoires in COVID-19. TCRdb's copy holds only in-frame clones and misses some; the assay was immunoSEQ multiplex PCR. Altogether under 95,000 clones are present, about four fifths being singletons, with the ten largest covering 2% to 2.5%. The specimen was peripheral blood. All receptors come from an older woman with acute or convalescent COVID-19. CDR3s include the opening cysteine and the closing phenylalanine or tryptophan. Fields, in order: D gene, V gene, clone size, J gene, CDR3 DNA, CDR3 protein. A D gene is named only where the DNA matches it firmly. The size of a clone is reported for some rows only, either as once, few or many, or as a class for expanded clones.

d_gene: NA
v_gene: TRBV4-1
abundance: NA
j_gene: TRBJ2-7
CDR3nt: TGCGCCAGCAGCCGAAATGTCGGGGGGCGGCAGGGGCCCACCTACGAGCAGTACTTC
CDR3aa: CASSRNVGGRQGPTYEQYF

d_gene: NA
v_gene: TRBV5-1
abundance: NA
j_gene: TRBJ2-1
CDR3nt: TGCGCCAGCAGCGCCTCCGCGGCAGCGCTTAATGAGCAGTTCTTC
CDR3aa: CASSASAAALNEQFF

d_gene: NA
v_gene: TRBV28
abundance: few
j_gene: TRBJ2-7
CDR3nt: TGTGCCAGCAGTTTGATCGGGATGCGGGTCTACGAGCAGTACTTC
CDR3aa: CASSLIGMRVYEQYF

d_gene: NA
v_gene: TRBV9
abundance: NA
j_gene: TRBJ2-1
CDR3nt: TGTGCCAGCAGCGCCCTGAGGGACAATGAGCAGTTCTTC
CDR3aa: CASSALRDNEQFF

d_gene: TRBD1
v_gene: TRBV24-1
abundance: NA
j_gene: TRBJ1-5
CDR3nt: TGTGCCACCAGTGACACGGGACAGGGGGAAAGCAATCAGCCCCAGCATTTT
CDR3aa: CATSDTGQGESNQPQHF

d_gene: NA
v_gene: TRBV7-2
abundance: NA
j_gene: TRBJ1-4
CDR3nt: TGTGCCAGCAGCTTAGCTCCCAGGACAGCTAATGAAAAACTGTTTTTT
CDR3aa: CASSLAPRTANEKLFF

d_gene: TRBD1
v_gene: TRBV19
abundance: NA
j_gene: TRBJ1-3
CDR3nt: TGTGCCACTTACGGACAGGCTTTCTCTGGAAACACCATATATTTT
CDR3aa: CATYGQAFSGNTIYF

d_gene: TRBD1
v_gene: TRBV5-6
abundance: NA
j_gene: TRBJ1-1
CDR3nt: TGTGCCAGCAGCCCAGGGGGCGCGAAGCCTGAAGCTTTCTTT
CDR3aa: CASSPGGAKPEAFF

d_gene: TRBD1
v_gene: TRBV4-1
abundance: NA
j_gene: TRBJ2-4
CDR3nt: TGCGCCAGCTCCGGGACAGGAAAAAACATTCAGTACTTC
CDR3aa: CASSGTGKNIQYF

d_gene: NA
v_gene: TRBV18
abundance: NA
j_gene: TRBJ1-2
CDR3nt: TGTGCCAGCTCACAATTTCAGAGTCGTCAGGAAAAGGATGGCTACACCTTC
CDR3aa: CASSQFQSRQEKDGYTF

d_gene: TRBD1
v_gene: TRBV5-1
abundance: NA
j_gene: TRBJ1-1
CDR3nt: TGCGCCAGCAGCTCGGACAGGGTGAACACTGAAGCTTTCTTT
CDR3aa: CASSSDRVNTEAFF

d_gene: NA
v_gene: TRBV11-2
abundance: NA
j_gene: TRBJ1-1
CDR3nt: TGTGCCAGCAGCTTAGTCGCAGGGGTGACTGAAGCTTTCTTT
CDR3aa: CASSLVAGVTEAFF

d_gene: TRBD1
v_gene: TRBV5-3
abundance: NA
j_gene: TRBJ1-1
CDR3nt: TGTGCCAGAAGCTTCGACAGGGGGCGCAATGTTTACACTGAAGCTTTCTTT
CDR3aa: CARSFDRGRNVYTEAFF

d_gene: NA
v_gene: TRBV27
abundance: NA
j_gene: TRBJ1-4
CDR3nt: TGTGCCAGCAGTTTGAAGGGCCGACAGGAAAAACTGTTTTTT
CDR3aa: CASSLKGRQEKLFF

d_gene: TRBD1
v_gene: TRBV25-1
abundance: NA
j_gene: TRBJ2-2
CDR3nt: TGTGCCAGCAGATGGACAGGGAACGGGGAGCTGTTTTTT
CDR3aa: CASRWTGNGELFF

d_gene: NA
v_gene: TRBV12-3/TRBV12-4
abundance: NA
j_gene: TRBJ2-5
CDR3nt: TGTGCCAGCGGAGGAGGGGTAGCAAGGACCCAGTACTTC
CDR3aa: CASGGGVARTQYF

d_gene: NA
v_gene: TRBV27
abundance: NA
j_gene: TRBJ1-1
CDR3nt: TGTGCCAGCAGCCGCTCCTCCGGGTTCACTGAAGCTTTCTTT
CDR3aa: CASSRSSGFTEAFF

d_gene: NA
v_gene: TRBV6-5
abundance: NA
j_gene: TRBJ1-4
CDR3nt: TGTGCCAGCAGTTACTCGGCGGGGGAGGGAGAAAAACTGTTTTTT
CDR3aa: CASSYSAGEGEKLFF

d_gene: TRBD1
v_gene: TRBV4-1
abundance: few
j_gene: TRBJ1-5
CDR3nt: TGCGCCAGCAGCCCAGGGGGCCCTATCGTGCGGAGCAATCAGCCCCAGCATTTT
CDR3aa: CASSPGGPIVRSNQPQHF

d_gene: NA
v_gene: TRBV19
abundance: NA
j_gene: TRBJ2-1
CDR3nt: TGTGCCAGTAGTATGAGAAGTAATGAGCAGTTCTTC
CDR3aa: CASSMRSNEQFF

d_gene: TRBD1
v_gene: TRBV18
abundance: NA
j_gene: TRBJ1-5
CDR3nt: TGTGCCAGCTCATTCCTGACAGGGCAATTGGGCAATCAGCCCCAGCATTTT
CDR3aa: CASSFLTGQLGNQPQHF

d_gene: NA
v_gene: TRBV10-2
abundance: once
j_gene: TRBJ1-2
CDR3nt: TGCGCCAGCAGTGACCCCCCGGCTAGCTATGGCTACACCTTC
CDR3aa: CASSDPPASYGYTF